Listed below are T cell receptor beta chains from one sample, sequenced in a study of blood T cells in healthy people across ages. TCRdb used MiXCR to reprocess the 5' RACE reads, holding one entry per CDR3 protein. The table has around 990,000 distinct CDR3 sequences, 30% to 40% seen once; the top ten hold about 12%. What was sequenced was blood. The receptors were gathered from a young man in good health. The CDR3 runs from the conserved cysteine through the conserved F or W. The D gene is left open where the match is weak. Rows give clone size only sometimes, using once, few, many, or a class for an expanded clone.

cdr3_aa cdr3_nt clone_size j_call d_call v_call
CASTPLAGNTGELFF TGTGCCAGCACCCCACTAGCGGGGAACACCGGGGAGCTGTTTTTT . TRBJ2-2 TRBD2 TRBV11-2
CASSQDPGVNYGYTF TGCGCCAGCAGCCAAGATCCAGGGGTTAACTATGGCTACACCTTC many TRBJ1-2 . TRBV4-1
CASTSGLNTEAFF TGTGCCAGCACGTCGGGCCTGAACACTGAAGCTTTCTTT few TRBJ1-1 . TRBV25-1
CASSYVQGAQNIQYF TGTGCCAGCAGTTACGTACAGGGGGCCCAAAACATTCAGTACTTC few TRBJ2-4 TRBD1 TRBV6-5
CASRPDSAKNIQYF TGTGCCAGCAGGCCCGACTCGGCCAAAAACATTCAGTACTTC . TRBJ2-4 . TRBV6-1
CASSGNLRTLHF TGTGCTAGCAGCGGGAATCTCAGAACCCTCCACTTT . TRBJ1-6 . TRBV7-3
CASSLSGSVDTRYF TGTGCCAGCAGCTTAAGCGGTAGCGTAGATACGCGGTATTTT . TRBJ2-3 . TRBV7-6
CASSFRGGNEQYF TGTGCCAGCAGTTTTAGGGGAGGAAACGAGCAGTACTTC . TRBJ2-7 . TRBV6-5
CASSLCVTQTGPYEQYF TGTGCCAGCTCCCTATGCGTCACCCAGACAGGTCCCTACGAGCAGTACTTC . TRBJ2-7 . TRBV21-1
CASSVTGNTADTQYF TGTGCCAGCAGTGTAACAGGGAATACCGCAGATACGCAGTATTTT . TRBJ2-3 . TRBV6-4
CASSLKPWGSNSNQPQHF TGTGCCAGCAGCTTAAAACCGTGGGGGAGTAATAGCAATCAGCCCCAGCATTTT many TRBJ1-5 . TRBV7-8
CAGGDSGGFNEQFF TGTGCCGGAGGGGATAGCGGGGGGTTTAATGAGCAGTTCTTC . TRBJ2-1 TRBD2 TRBV7-8
CASRPGLRADTQYF TGTGCCAGCAGACCGGGACTCCGCGCAGATACGCAGTATTTT . TRBJ2-3 . TRBV12-3/TRBV12-4
CASSSWIRRGTDTQYF TGTGCCAGCAGCTCATGGATCAGGAGAGGCACAGATACGCAGTATTTT few TRBJ2-3 . TRBV11-2
CAWRPGQVEGKLFF TGTGCCTGGAGGCCGGGACAGGTAGAGGGGAAACTGTTTTTT once TRBJ1-4 TRBD1 TRBV30
CASSLELELTDTQYF TGTGCCAGCAGCTTAGAGTTGGAGCTCACAGATACGCAGTATTTT few TRBJ2-3 . TRBV7-2
CSAGTAAKNIQYF TGCAGTGCAGGGACAGCAGCCAAAAACATTCAGTACTTC . TRBJ2-4 TRBD1 TRBV20-1
CSARAHRGTDYEQYF TGCAGTGCTAGAGCCCACCGGGGCACAGACTACGAGCAGTACTTC . TRBJ2-7 . TRBV20-1
CASRPGTEGNQPQHF TGTGCCAGCAGGCCGGGGACAGAGGGAAATCAGCCCCAGCATTTT . TRBJ1-5 TRBD1 TRBV27
CASTALTGALETQYF TGTGCCAGCACCGCATTGACAGGGGCGTTGGAAACGCAGTATTTT . TRBJ2-3 TRBD1 TRBV27
CASSSAWDTIYF TGTGCCAGCAGTTCGGCTTGGGACACCATATATTTT . TRBJ1-3 . TRBV12-3/TRBV12-4
CSARNRAATRLNYGYTF TGCAGTGCTAGGAATCGAGCCGCGACAAGGCTCAACTATGGCTACACCTTC . TRBJ1-2 . TRBV20-1
CASSQDRRQGATNEKLFF TGTGCCAGCAGCCAAGATAGAAGGCAGGGAGCCACTAATGAAAAACTGTTTTTT few TRBJ1-4 . TRBV3-1
CASSKEIGLRWDQPQHF TGTGCCAGCAGCAAAGAAATCGGCCTACGGTGGGATCAGCCCCAGCATTTT . TRBJ1-5 . TRBV21-1
CASTVGGRNTEAFF TGTGCCAGTACCGTAGGGGGCCGGAACACTGAAGCTTTCTTT . TRBJ1-1 TRBD1 TRBV19
CASSFKDNEQFF TGCGCCAGCAGCTTTAAGGACAATGAGCAGTTCTTC . TRBJ2-1 . TRBV5-1
CASTKGQGGDEAFF TGTGCCAGCACTAAGGGACAGGGTGGAGATGAAGCTTTCTTT . TRBJ1-1 TRBD1 TRBV12-3/TRBV12-4
CSARMGNTGELFF TGCAGTGCTAGAATGGGTAACACCGGGGAGCTGTTTTTT . TRBJ2-2 . TRBV20-1
CASDNWDSYNEQFF TGTGCCAGCGATAACTGGGACAGCTACAATGAGCAGTTCTTC few TRBJ2-1 TRBD1 TRBV5-6
CASSLGYSPGQGLDEQYF TGCGCCAGCAGCTTGGGTTACAGTCCGGGACAGGGTCTCGACGAGCAGTACTTC . TRBJ2-7 TRBD1 TRBV5-1
CASSLVLLTSGSYNEQFF TGTGCCAGCAGCTTAGTACTCCTAACTAGCGGATCCTACAATGAGCAGTTCTTC . TRBJ2-1 TRBD2 TRBV7-2
CSASPMTGETQFF TGCAGTGCTAGCCCCATGACAGGGGAGACCCAGTTCTTC . TRBJ2-1 TRBD1 TRBV20-1
CASSKAGTGTQYF TGTGCCAGCAGTAAAGCGGGCACAGGTACGCAGTATTTT . TRBJ2-3 . TRBV25-1
CASSQEGSGELFF TGCGCCAGCAGCCAAGAGGGCTCCGGGGAGCTGTTTTTT few TRBJ2-2 . TRBV4-3
CASSPRTGPGEKLFF TGTGCCAGCAGTCCACGAACGGGCCCAGGAGAAAAACTGTTTTTT few TRBJ1-4 . TRBV14
CATSRDPDTQETQYF TGTGCCACCAGCAGAGATCCGGACACTCAAGAGACCCAGTACTTC many TRBJ2-5 . TRBV15
CASSYSMGEESNQPQHF TGTGCCAGCAGTTACTCGATGGGGGAGGAGAGCAATCAGCCCCAGCATTTT . TRBJ1-5 . TRBV6-2/TRBV6-3
CASSRRDGYNEQYF TGTGCCAGCAGTCGAAGGGACGGCTACAATGAGCAGTACTTC . TRBJ2-4 . TRBV6-5
CASKLSGANVLTF TGTGCCAGCAAGCTCTCTGGGGCCAACGTCCTGACTTTC few TRBJ2-6 . TRBV27
CASSRSTGGLLSGYTF TGTGCCAGCAGCCGGTCGACAGGGGGCTTATTGTCTGGCTACACCTTC . TRBJ1-2 TRBD1 TRBV4-2
CASSQEMVAAGVNEQFF TGTGCCAGCAGCCAAGAAATGGTGGCAGCCGGCGTCAATGAGCAGTTCTTC many TRBJ2-1 . TRBV4-2